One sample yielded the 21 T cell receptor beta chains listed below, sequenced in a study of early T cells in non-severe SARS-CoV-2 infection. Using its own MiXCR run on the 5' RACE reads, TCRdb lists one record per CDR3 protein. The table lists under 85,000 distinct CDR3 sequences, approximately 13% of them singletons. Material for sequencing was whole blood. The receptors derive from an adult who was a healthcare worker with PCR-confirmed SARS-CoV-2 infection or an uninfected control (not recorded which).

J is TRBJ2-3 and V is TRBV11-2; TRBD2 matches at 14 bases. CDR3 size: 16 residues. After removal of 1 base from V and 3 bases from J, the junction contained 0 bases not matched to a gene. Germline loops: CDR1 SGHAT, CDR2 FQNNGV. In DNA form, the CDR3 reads TGTGCCAGCAGCTTAGGACTAGCGGGAGGGACAGATACGCAGTATTTT. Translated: CASSLGLAGGTDTQYF. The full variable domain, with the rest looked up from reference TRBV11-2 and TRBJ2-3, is EAGVAQSPRYKIIEKRQSVAFWCNPISGHATLYWYQQILGQGPKLLIQFQNNGVVDDSQLPKDRFSAERLKGVDSTLKIQPAKLEDSAVYLCASSLGLAGGTDTQYFGPGTRLTVL.

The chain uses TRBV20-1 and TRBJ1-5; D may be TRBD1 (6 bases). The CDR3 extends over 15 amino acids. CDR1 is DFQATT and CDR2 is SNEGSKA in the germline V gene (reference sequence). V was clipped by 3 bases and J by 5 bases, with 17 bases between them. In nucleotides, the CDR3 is TGCAGTGCTAGTAAGGCAGGGGCGTATGATCAGCCCCAGCATTTT. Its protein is CSASKAGAYDQPQHF.

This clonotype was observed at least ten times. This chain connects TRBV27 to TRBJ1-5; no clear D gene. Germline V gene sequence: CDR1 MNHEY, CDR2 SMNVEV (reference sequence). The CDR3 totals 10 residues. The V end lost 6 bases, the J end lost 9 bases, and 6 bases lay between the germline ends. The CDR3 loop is CASRLGPQHF. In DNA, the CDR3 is TGTGCCAGCAGATTAGGGCCCCAGCATTTT.

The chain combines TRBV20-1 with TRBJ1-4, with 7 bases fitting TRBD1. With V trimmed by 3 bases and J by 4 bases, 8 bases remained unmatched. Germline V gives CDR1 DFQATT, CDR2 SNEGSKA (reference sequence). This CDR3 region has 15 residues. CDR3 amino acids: CSASGAGGFNEKLFF. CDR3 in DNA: TGCAGTGCTAGTGGCGCAGGGGGGTTTAATGAAAAACTGTTTTTT.

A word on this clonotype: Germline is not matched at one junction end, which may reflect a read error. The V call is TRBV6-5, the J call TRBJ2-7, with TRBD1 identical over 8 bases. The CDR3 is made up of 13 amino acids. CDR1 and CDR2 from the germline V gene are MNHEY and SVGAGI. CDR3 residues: CASRGLLKGEQYF. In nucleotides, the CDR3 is TGTGCAAGCAGGGGGCTCCTGAAGGGCGAGCAGTACTTC.

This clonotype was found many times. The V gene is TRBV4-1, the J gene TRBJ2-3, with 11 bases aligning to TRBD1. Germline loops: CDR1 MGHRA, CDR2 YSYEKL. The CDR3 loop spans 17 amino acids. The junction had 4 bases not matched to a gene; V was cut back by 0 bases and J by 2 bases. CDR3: CASSQDGTGGNTDTQYF. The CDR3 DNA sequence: TGCGCCAGCAGCCAAGATGGGACAGGGGGTAACACAGATACGCAGTATTTT.

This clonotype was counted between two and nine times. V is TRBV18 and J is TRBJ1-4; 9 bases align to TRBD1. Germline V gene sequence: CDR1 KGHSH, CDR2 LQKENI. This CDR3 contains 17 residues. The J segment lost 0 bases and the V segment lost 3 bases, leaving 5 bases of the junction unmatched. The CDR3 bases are TGTGCCAGCTCACCGCAACAGGGGGCTGCAACTAATGAAAAACTGTTTTTT. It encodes CASSPQQGAATNEKLFF.

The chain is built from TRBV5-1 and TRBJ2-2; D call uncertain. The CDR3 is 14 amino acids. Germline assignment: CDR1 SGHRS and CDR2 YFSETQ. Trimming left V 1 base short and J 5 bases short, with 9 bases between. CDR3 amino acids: CASSLFDGTGELFF. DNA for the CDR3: TGCGCCAGCAGCTTGTTCGATGGGACCGGGGAGCTGTTTTTT.

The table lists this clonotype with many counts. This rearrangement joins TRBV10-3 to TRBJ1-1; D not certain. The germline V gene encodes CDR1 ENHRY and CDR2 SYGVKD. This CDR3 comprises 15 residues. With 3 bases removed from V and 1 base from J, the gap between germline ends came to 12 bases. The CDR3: CAISETSSENTEAFF. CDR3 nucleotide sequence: TGTGCCATCAGTGAAACCTCTTCGGAGAACACTGAAGCTTTCTTT.

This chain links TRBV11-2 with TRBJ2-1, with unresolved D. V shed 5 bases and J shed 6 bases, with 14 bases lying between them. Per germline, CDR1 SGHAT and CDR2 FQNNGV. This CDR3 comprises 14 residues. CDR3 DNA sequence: TGTGCCAGCAGCGCCCTAGGGCCCCTCAATGAGCAGTTCTTC. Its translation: CASSALGPLNEQFF.

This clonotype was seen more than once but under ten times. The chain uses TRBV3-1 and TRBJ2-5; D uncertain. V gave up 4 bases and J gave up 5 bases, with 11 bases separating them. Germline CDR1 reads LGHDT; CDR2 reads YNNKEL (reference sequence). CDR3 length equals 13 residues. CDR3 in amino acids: CASSPYEGETQYF. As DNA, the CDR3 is TGTGCCAGCAGCCCCTATGAAGGGGAGACCCAGTACTTC.

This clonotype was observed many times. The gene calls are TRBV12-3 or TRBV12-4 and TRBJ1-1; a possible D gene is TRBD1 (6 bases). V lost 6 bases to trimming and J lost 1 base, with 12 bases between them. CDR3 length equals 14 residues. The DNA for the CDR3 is TGTGCCAGCAGCTCCGGGACATGGAACACTGAAGCTTTCTTT. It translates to CASSSGTWNTEAFF.

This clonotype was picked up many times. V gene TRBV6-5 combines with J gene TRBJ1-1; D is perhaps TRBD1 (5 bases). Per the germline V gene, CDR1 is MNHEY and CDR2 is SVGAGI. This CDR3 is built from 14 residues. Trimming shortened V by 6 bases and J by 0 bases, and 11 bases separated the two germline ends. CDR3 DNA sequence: TGTGCCAGCAGAAGACAGATAATGAACACTGAAGCTTTCTTT. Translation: CASRRQIMNTEAFF.

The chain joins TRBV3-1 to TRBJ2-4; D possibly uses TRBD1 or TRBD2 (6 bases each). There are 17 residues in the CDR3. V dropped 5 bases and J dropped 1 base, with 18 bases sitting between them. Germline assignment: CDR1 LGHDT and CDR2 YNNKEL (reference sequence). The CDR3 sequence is CASSIRPGAEAKNIQYF. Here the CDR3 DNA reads TGTGCCAGCAGCATCCGACCGGGGGCCGAGGCCAAAAACATTCAGTACTTC.

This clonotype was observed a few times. For the CDR3, the DNA is TGCAGCGTTGGCATTTCCTACGAGCAGTACTTC. Translated, it gives CSVGISYEQYF. The chain carries TRBV29-1 and TRBJ2-7; no firm D call. The CDR3 has 11 residues. CDR1 and CDR2 from the germline V gene are SQVTM and ANQGSEA. V lost 4 bases and J lost 1, with 5 bases in between.

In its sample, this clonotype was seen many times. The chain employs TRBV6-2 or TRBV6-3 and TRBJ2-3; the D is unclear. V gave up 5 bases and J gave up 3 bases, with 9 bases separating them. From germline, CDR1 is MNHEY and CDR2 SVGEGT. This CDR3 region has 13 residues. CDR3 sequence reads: CASSVVGTDTQYF. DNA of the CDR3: TGTGCCAGCAGTGTAGTAGGTACAGATACGCAGTATTTT.

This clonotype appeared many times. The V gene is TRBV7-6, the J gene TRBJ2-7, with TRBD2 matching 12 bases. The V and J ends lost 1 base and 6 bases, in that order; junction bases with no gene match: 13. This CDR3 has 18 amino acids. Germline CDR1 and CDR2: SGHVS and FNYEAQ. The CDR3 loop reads CASSLETSGSWREGEQYF. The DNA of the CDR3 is TGTGCCAGCAGCTTAGAGACTAGCGGGAGTTGGAGGGAGGGCGAGCAGTACTTC.

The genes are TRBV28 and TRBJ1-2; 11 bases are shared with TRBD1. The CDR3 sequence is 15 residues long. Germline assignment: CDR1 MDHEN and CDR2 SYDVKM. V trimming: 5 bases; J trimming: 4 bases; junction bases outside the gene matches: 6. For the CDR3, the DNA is TGTGCCAGCAGTCCCCCGGGACAGGGGGGCTATGGCTACACCTTC. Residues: CASSPPGQGGYGYTF.

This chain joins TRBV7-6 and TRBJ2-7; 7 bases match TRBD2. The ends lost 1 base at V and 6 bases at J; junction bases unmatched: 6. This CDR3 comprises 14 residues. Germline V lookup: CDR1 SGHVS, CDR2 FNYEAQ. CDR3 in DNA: TGTGCCAGCAGCTTAGAGGAGGGGAGGGCCGAGCAGTACTTC. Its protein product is CASSLEEGRAEQYF.

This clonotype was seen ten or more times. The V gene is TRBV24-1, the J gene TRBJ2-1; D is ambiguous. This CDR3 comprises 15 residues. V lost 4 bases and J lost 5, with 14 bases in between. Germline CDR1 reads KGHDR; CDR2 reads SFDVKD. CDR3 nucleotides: TGTGCCACCAGTGACCCAGTAGAAGGGCACAATGAGCAGTTCTTC. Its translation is CATSDPVEGHNEQFF.

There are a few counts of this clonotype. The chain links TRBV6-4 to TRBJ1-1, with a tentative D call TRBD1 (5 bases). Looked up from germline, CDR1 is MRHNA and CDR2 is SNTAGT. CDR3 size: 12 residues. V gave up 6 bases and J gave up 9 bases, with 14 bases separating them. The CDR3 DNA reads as TGTGCCAGCAGAGGACAAGACCGAAAAGCTTTCTTT. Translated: CASRGQDRKAFF.